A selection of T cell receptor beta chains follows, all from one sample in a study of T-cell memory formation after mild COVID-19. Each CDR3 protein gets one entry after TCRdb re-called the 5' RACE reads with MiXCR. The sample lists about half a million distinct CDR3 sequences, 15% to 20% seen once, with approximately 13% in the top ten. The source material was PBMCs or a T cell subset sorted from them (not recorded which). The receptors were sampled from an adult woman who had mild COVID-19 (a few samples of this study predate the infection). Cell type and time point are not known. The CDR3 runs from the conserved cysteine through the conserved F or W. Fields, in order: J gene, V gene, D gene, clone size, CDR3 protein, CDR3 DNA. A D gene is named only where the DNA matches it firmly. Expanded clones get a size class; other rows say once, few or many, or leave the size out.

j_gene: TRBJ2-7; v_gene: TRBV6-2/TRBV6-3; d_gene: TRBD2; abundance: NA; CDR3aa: CASSYRQREVYEQYF; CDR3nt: TGTGCCAGCAGTTACCGGCAGCGGGAGGTCTACGAGCAGTACTTC
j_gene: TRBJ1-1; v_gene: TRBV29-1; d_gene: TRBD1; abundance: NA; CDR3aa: CSVDRTGSRQGGEAFF; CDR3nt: TGCAGCGTTGATAGGACAGGGAGTCGCCAGGGCGGTGAAGCTTTCTTT
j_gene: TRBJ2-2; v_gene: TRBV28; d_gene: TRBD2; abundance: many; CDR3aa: CASSLWMRGGLSGELFF; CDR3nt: TGTGCCAGCAGTTTGTGGATGCGGGGGGGCCTTTCCGGGGAGCTGTTTTTT
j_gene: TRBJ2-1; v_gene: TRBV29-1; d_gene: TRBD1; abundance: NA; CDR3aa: CSDAGTVEHEQFF; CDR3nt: TGCAGCGATGCAGGGACAGTGGAACATGAGCAGTTCTTC
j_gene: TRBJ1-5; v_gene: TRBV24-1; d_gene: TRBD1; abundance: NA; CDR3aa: CATSDRAYRGGQPQHF; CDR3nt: TGTGCCACCAGTGATCGGGCTTACAGGGGAGGTCAGCCCCAGCATTTT
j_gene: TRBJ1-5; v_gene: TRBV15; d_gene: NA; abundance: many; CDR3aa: CATSRASAGRVSNQPQHF; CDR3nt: TGTGCCACCAGCAGAGCCTCGGCGGGAAGAGTAAGCAATCAGCCCCAGCATTTT
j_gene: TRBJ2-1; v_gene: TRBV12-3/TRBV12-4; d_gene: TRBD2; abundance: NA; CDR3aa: CASSFGTSRSSYNEQFF; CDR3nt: TGTGCCAGCAGTTTTGGGACTAGCAGAAGCTCCTACAATGAGCAGTTCTTC
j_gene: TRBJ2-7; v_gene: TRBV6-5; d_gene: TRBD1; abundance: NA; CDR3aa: CASSRQGHSYEQYF; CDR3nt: TGTGCCAGCAGCCGACAGGGGCACTCCTACGAGCAGTACTTC
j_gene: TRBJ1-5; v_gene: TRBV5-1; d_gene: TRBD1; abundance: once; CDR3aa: CASSSNYRGQQPQHF; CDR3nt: TGCGCCAGCAGCTCGAATTACAGGGGTCAACAGCCCCAGCATTTT
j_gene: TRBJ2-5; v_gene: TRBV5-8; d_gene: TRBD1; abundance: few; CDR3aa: CASSPGQGRFGETQYF; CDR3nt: TGTGCCAGCAGCCCGGGACAGGGTCGGTTTGGGGAGACCCAGTACTTC
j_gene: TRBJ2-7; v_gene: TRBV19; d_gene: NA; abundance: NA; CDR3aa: CASSSGNAGGYEQYF; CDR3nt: TGTGCCAGTAGTTCAGGGAATGCGGGTGGCTACGAGCAGTACTTC
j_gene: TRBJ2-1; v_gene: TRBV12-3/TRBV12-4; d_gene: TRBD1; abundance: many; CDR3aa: CASTPQGINEQFF; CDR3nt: TGTGCCAGCACCCCACAGGGGATCAATGAGCAGTTCTTC
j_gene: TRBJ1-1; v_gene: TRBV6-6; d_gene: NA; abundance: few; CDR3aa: CASSYSTWAFF; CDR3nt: TGTGCCAGCAGTTACTCTACGTGGGCTTTCTTT
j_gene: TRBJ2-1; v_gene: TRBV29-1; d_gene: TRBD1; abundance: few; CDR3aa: CSVERVGQGRGEQFF; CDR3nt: TGCAGCGTTGAACGGGTGGGACAGGGCAGGGGTGAGCAGTTCTTC
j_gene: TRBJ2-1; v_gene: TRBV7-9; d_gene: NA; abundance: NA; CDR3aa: CASSLGPSRNEQFF; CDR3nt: TGTGCCAGCAGCCTGGGACCCTCGAGGAATGAGCAGTTCTTC
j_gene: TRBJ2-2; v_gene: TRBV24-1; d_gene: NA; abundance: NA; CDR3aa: CATRSRAAGELFF; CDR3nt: TGTGCCACGAGGTCCCGGGCGGCCGGGGAGCTGTTTTTT
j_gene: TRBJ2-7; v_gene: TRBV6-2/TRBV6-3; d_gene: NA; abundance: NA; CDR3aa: CASSYELGSPYEQYF; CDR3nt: TGTGCCAGCAGTTACGAGCTGGGATCCCCCTACGAGCAGTACTTC
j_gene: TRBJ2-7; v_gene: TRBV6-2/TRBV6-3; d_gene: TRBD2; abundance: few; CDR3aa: CASSYGTSGRVASYEQYF; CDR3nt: TGTGCCAGCAGTTACGGGACTAGCGGGAGAGTAGCGTCCTACGAGCAGTACTTC
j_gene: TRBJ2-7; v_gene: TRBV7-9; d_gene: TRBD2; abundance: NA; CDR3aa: CASSPGLAVSEQYF; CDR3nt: TGTGCCAGCAGCCCAGGACTAGCGGTATCCGAGCAGTACTTC
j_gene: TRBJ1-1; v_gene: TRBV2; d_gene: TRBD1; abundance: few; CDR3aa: CASSFTGVRGTEAFF; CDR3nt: TGTGCCAGCAGTTTTACAGGGGTAAGGGGCACTGAAGCTTTCTTT
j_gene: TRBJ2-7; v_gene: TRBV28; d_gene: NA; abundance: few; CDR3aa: CASSLFAGSYEQYF; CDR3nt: TGTGCCAGCAGTTTATTTGCGGGGTCCTACGAGCAGTACTTC
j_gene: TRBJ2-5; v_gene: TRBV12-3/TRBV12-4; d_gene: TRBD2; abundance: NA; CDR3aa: CASSHLAGLEETQYF; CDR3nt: TGTGCCAGCAGCCATCTAGCGGGACTGGAAGAGACCCAGTACTTC
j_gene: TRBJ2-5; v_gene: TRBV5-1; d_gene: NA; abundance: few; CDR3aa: CASSPSLGAAIETQYF; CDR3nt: TGCGCCAGCAGCCCCTCTCTCGGGGCGGCCATTGAGACCCAGTACTTC
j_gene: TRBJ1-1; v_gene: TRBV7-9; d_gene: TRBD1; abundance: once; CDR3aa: CASSGSGGRLNTEAFF; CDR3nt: TGTGCCAGCAGCGGATCAGGGGGCCGCTTGAACACTGAAGCTTTCTTT
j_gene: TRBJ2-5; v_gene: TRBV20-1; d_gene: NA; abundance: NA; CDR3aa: CSAKGVETQYF; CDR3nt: TGCAGTGCAAAGGGCGTAGAGACCCAGTACTTC
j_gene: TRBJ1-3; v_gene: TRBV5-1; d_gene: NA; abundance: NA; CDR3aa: CASSLGHLSGNTIYF; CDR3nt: TGCGCCAGCAGCTTGGGACATCTCTCTGGAAACACCATATATTTT
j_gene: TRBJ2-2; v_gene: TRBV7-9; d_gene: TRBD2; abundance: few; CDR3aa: CASSSRGWTGELFF; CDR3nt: TGTGCCAGCAGCTCGCGGGGGTGGACCGGGGAGCTGTTTTTT